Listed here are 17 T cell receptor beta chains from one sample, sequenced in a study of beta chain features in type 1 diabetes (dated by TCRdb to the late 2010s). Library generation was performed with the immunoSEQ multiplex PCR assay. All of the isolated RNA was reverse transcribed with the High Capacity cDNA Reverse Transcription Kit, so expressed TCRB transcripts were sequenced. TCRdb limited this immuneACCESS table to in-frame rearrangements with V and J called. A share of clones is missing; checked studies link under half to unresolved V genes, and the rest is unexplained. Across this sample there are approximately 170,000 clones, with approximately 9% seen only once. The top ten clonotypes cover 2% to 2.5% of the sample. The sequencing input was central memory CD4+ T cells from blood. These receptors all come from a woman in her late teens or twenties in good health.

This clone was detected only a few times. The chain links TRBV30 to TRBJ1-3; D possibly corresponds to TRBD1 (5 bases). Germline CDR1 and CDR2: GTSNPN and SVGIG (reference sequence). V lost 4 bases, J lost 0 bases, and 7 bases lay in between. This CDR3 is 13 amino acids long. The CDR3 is CAWKGPSGNTIYF. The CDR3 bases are TGTGCCTGGAAGGGGCCCTCTGGAAACACCATATATTTT.

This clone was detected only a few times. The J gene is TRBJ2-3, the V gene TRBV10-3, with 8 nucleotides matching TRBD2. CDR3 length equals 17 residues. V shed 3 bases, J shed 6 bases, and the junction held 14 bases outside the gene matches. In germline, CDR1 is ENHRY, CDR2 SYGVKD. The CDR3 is CAISEGLGTRRTDTQYF. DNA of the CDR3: TGTGCCATCAGTGAAGGGTTGGGGACTAGACGAACCGATACGCAGTATTTT.

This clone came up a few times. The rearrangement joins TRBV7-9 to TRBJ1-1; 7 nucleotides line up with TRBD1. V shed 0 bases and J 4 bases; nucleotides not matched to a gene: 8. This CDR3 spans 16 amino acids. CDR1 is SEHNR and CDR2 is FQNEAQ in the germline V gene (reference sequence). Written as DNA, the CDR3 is TGTGCCAGCAGCTTAGCACTACAGGGGTCGGGCACTGAAGCTTTCTTT. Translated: CASSLALQGSGTEAFF. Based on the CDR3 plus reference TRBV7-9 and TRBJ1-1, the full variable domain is DTGVSQNPRHKITKRGQNVTFRCDPISEHNRLYWYRQTLGQGPEFLTYFQNEAQLEKSRLLSDRFSAERPKGSFSTLEIQRTEQGDSAMYLCASSLALQGSGTEAFFGQGTRLTVV.

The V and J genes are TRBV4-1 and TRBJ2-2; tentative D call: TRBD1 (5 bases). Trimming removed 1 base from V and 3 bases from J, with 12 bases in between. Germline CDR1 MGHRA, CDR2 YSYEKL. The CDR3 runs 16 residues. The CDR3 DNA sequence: TGCGCCAGCAGCCAAGTTAGGGGATCGGACACCGGGGAGCTGTTTTTT. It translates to CASSQVRGSDTGELFF.

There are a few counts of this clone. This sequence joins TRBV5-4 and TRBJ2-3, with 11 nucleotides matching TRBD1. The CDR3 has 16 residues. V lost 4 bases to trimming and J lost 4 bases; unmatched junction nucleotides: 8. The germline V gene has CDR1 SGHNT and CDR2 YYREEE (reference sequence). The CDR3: CASSTRTGGESDTQYF. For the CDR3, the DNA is TGTGCCAGCAGCACGCGGACAGGGGGCGAATCAGATACGCAGTATTTT. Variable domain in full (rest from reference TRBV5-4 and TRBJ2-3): ETGVTQSPTHLIKTRGQQVTLRCSSQSGHNTVSWYQQALGQGPQFIFQYYREEENGRGNFPPRFSGLQFPNYSSELNVNALELDDSALYLCASSTRTGGESDTQYFGPGTRLTVL.

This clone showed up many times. The CDR3 loop reads CSSYGGNKQFF. The CDR3 bases are TGCAGCTCCTATGGGGGGAATAAGCAGTTCTTC. This chain links TRBV29-1 with TRBJ2-1; tentatively, D is TRBD2 (6 bases). Trimming cost V 8 bases and J 11 bases, with 16 bases left between them. The CDR3 spans 11 residues. Germline lookup yields CDR1 SQVTM and CDR2 ANQGSEA.

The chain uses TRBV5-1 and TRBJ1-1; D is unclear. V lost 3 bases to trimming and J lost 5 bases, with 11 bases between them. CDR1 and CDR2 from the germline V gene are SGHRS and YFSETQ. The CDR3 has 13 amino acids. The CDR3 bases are TGCGCCAGCAGCTACGGAGGGAGGACTGAAGCTTTCTTT. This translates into CASSYGGRTEAFF.

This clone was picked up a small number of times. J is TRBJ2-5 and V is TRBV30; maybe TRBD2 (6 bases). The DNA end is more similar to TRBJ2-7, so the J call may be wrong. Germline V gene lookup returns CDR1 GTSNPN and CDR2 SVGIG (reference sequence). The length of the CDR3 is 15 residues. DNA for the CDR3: TGTGCCTGGAGGGATACGGGACGGGGGACCTACGAGCAGTACTTC. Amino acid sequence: CAWRDTGRGTYEQYF.

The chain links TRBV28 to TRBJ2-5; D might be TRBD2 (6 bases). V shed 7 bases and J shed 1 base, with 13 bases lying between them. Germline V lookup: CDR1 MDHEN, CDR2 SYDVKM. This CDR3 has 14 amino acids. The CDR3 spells CASTESGVQETQYF. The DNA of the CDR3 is TGTGCCAGCACCGAATCGGGAGTCCAAGAGACCCAGTACTTC.

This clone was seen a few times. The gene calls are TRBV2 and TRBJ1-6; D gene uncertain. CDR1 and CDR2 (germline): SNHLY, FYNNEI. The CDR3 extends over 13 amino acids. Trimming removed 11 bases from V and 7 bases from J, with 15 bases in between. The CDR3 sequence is CASVGGINSPLHF. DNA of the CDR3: TGTGCCTCCGTAGGAGGGATCAATTCACCCCTCCACTTT.

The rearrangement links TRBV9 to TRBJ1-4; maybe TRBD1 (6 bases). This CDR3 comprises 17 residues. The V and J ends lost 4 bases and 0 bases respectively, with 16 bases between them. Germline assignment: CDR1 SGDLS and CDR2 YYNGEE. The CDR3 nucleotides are TGTGCCAGCAGCTCCTACAGGGAGGGGCCAACTAATGAAAAACTGTTTTTT. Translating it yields CASSSYREGPTNEKLFF.

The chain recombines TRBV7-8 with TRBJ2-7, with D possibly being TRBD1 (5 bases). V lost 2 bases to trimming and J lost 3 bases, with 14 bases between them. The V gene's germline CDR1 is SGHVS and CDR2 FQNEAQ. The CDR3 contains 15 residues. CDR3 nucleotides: TGTGCCAGCAGCTTAACCGACAGCCTAGTCTACGAGCAGTACTTC. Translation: CASSLTDSLVYEQYF.

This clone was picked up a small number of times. The CDR3 DNA reads as TGTGCCAGCAGCTTAGGGCGGAGCGGGGGGGGAGAGACCCAGTACTTC. Translated, it gives CASSLGRSGGGETQYF. The chain has TRBV7-2 and TRBJ2-5; 10 positions match TRBD2. Germline V gene sequence: CDR1 SGHTA, CDR2 FQGNSA. V lost 1 base and J lost 4; bases outside the gene matches: 6. The CDR3 is 16 amino acids.

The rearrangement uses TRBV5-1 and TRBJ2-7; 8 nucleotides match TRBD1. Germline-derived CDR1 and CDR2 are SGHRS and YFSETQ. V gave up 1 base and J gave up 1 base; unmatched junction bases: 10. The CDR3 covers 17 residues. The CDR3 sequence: CASSLYGQGITSYEQYF. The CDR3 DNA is TGCGCCAGCAGCTTGTACGGACAGGGAATAACGTCCTACGAGCAGTACTTC.

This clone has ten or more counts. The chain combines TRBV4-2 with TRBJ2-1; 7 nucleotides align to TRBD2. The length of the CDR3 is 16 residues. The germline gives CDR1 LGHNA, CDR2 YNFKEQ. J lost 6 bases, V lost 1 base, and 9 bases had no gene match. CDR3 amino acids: CASSQVSAGLSNEQFF. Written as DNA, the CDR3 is TGTGCCAGCAGCCAAGTTTCAGCGGGACTCAGCAATGAGCAGTTCTTC.

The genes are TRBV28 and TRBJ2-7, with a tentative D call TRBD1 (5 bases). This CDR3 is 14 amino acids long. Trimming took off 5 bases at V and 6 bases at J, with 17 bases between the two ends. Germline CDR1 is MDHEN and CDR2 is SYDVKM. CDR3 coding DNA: TGTGCCAGCAGTATGAGGACACGCCCAAGCGAGCAGTACTTC. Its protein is CASSMRTRPSEQYF.

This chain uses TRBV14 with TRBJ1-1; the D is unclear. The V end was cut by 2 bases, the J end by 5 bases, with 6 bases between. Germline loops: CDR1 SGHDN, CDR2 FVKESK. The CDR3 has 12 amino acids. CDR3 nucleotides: TGTGCCAGCAGCCAACCTTATACTGAAGCTTTCTTT. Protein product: CASSQPYTEAFF. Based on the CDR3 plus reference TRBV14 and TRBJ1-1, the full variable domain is EAGVTQFPSHSVIEKGQTVTLRCDPISGHDNLYWYRRVMGKEIKFLLHFVKESKQDESGMPNNRFLAERTGGTYSTLKVQPAELEDSGVYFCASSQPYTEAFFGQGTRLTVV.